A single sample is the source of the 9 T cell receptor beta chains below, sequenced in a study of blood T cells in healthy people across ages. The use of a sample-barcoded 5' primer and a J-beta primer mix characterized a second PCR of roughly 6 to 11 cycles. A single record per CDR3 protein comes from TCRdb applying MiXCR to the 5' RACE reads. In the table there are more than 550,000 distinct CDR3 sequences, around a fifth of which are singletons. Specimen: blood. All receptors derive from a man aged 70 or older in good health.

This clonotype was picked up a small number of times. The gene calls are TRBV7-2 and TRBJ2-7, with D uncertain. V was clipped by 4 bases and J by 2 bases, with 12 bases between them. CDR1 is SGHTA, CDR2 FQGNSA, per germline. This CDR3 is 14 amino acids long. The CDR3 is CASSSDTWAYEQYF. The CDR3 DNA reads TGTGCCAGCAGCTCAGACACCTGGGCCTACGAGCAGTACTTC.

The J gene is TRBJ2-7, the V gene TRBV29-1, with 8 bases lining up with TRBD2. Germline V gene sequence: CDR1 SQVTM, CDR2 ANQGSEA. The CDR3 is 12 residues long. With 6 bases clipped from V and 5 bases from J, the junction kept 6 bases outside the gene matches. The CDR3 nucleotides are TGCAGCGTAACGGGGGGGCCTAACGAGCAGTACTTC. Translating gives CSVTGGPNEQYF.

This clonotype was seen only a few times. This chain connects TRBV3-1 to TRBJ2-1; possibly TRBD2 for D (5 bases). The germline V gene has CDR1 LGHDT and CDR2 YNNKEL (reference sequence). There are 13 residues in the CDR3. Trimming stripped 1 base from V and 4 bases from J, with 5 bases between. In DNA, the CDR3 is TGTGCCAGCAGCCAAGCGGGGTACAATGAGCAGTTCTTC. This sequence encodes CASSQAGYNEQFF.

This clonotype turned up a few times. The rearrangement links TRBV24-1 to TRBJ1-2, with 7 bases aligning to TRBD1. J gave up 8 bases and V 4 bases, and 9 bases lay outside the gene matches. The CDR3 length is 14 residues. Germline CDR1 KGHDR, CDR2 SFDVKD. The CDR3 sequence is CATSDPTGIGGYTF. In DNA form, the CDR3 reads TGTGCCACCAGTGACCCGACAGGGATTGGAGGCTACACCTTC.

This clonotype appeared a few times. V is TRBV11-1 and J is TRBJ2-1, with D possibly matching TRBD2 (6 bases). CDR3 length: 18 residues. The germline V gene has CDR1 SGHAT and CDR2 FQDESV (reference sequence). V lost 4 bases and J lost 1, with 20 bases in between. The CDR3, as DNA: TGTGCCAGCAGCTCTGGGGGGAGAGACGGGATTTCCTACAATGAGCAGTTCTTC. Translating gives CASSSGGRDGISYNEQFF.

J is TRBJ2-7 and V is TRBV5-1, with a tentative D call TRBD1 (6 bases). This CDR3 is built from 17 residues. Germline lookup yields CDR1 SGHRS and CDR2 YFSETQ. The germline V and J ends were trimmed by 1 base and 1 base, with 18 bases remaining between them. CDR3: CASSLSLGIQGSYEQYF. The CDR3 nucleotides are TGCGCCAGCAGCTTGTCTTTGGGAATACAGGGATCCTACGAGCAGTACTTC.

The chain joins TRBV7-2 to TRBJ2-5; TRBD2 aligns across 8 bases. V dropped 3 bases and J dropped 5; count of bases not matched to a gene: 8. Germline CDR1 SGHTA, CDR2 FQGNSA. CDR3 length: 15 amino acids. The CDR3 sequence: CASSFPSGGDETQYF. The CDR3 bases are TGTGCCAGCAGCTTTCCTTCGGGAGGGGATGAGACCCAGTACTTC.

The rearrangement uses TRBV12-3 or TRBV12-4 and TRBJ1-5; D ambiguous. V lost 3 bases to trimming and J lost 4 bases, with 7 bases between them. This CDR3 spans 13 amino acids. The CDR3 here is CASSFGPNQPQHF. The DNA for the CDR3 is TGTGCCAGCAGTTTTGGCCCGAATCAGCCCCAGCATTTT.

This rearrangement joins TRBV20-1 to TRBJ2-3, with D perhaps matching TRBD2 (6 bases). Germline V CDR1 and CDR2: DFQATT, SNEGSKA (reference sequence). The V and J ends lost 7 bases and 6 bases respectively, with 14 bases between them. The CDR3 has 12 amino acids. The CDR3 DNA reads TGCAGTGGCCCGGGAGATGGGGATACGCAGTATTTT. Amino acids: CSGPGDGDTQYF.